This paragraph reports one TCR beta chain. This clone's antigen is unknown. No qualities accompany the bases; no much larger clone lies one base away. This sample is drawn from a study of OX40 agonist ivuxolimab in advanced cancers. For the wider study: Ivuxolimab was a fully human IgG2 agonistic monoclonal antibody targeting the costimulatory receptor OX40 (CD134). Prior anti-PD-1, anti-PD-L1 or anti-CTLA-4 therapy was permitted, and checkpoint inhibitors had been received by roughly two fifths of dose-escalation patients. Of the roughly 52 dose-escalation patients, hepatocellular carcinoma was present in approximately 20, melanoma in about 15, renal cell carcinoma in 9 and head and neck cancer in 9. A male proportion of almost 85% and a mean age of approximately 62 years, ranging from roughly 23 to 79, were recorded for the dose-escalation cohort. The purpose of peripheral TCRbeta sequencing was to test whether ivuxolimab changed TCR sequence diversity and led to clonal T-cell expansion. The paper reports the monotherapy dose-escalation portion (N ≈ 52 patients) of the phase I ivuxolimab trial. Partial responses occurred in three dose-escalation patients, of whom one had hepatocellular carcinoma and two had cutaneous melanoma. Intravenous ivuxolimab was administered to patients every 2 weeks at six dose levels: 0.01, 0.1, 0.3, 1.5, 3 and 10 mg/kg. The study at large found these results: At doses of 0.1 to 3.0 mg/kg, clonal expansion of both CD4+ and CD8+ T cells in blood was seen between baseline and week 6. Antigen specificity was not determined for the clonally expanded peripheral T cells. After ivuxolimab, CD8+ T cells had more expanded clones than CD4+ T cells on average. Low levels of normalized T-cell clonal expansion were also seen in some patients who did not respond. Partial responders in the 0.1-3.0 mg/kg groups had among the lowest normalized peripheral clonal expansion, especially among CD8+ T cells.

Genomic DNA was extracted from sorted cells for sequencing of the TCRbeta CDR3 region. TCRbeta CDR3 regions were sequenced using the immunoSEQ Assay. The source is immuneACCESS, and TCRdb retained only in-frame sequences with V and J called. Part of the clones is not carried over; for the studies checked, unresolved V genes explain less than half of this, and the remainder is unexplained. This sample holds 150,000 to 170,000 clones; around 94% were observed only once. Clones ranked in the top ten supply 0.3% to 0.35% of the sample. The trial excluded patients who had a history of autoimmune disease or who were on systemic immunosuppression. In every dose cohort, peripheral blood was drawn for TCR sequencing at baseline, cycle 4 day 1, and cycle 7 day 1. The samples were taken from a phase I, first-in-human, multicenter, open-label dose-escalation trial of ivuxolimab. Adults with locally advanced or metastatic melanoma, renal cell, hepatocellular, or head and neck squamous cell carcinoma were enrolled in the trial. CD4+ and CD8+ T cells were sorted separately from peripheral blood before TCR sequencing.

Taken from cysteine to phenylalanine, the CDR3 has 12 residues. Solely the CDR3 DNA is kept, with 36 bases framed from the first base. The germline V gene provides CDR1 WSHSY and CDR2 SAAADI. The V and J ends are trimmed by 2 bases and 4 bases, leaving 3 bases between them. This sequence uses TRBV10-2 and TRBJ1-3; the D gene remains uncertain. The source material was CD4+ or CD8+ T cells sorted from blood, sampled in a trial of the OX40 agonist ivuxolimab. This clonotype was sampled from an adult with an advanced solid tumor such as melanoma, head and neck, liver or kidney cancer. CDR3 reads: CASSEVGNTIYF. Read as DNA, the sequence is TGCGCCAGCAGTGAGGTGGGAAACACCATATATTTT.